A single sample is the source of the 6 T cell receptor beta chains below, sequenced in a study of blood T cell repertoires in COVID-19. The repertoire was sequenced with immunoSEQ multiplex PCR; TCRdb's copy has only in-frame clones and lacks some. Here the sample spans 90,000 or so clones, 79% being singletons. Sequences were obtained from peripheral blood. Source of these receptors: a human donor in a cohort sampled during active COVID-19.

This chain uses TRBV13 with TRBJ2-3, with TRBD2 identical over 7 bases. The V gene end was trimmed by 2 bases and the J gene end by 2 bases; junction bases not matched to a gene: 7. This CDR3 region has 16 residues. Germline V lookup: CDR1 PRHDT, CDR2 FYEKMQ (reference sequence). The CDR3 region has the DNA TGTGCCAGCAGCTTATCTCGCGGGAGAGACACAGATACGCAGTATTTT. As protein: CASSLSRGRDTDTQYF.

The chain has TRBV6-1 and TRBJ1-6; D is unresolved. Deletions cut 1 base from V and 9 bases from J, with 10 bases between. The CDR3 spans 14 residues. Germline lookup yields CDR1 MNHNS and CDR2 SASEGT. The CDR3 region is CASSEEVEGSPLHF. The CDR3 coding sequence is TGTGCCAGCAGTGAAGAAGTGGAGGGTTCACCCCTCCACTTT.

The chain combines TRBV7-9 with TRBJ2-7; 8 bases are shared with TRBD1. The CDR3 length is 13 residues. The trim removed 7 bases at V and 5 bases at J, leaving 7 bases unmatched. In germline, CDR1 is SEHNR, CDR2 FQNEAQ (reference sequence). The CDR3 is CASIPDRAHEQYF. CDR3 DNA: TGTGCCAGCATCCCGGACAGGGCCCACGAGCAGTACTTC. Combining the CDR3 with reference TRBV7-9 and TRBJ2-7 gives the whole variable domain DTGVSQNPRHKITKRGQNVTFRCDPISEHNRLYWYRQTLGQGPEFLTYFQNEAQLEKSRLLSDRFSAERPKGSFSTLEIQRTEQGDSAMYLCASIPDRAHEQYFGPGTRLTVT.

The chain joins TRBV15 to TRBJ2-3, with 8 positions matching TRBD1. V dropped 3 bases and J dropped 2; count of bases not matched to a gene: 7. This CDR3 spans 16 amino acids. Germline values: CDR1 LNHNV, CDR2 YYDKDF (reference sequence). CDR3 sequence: CATSSRDRGYTDTQYF. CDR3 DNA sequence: TGTGCCACCAGCAGCCGAGACAGGGGCTACACAGATACGCAGTATTTT.

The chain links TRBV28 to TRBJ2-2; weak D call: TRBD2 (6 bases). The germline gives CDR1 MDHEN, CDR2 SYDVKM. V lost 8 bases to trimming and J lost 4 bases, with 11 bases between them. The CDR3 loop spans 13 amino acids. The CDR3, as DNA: TGTGCCAGCGTTGCGGGGAGCACCGGGGAGCTGTTTTTT. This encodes CASVAGSTGELFF.

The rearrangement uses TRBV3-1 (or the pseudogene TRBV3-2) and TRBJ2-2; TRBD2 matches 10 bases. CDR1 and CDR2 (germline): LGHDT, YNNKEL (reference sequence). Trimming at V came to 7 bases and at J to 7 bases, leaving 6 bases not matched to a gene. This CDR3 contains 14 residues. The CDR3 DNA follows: TGTGCCAGCAACCAGCGGGAGGGCGGCGGGGAGCTGTTTTTT. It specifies CASNQREGGGELFF.